The present TCR beta chain was sequenced within a study of a mutant IDH1 vaccine in newly diagnosed glioma. Study information: The first vaccination came 4-6 weeks after radiotherapy alone, or with temozolomide cycles. It was radiotherapy, temozolomide, or both that patients received previously, with most receiving both. A roughly 60% male, about 38% female split and a mean age of 40.4 years characterized treated patients.

Sequenced by immunoSEQ multiplex PCR; TCRdb stores in-frame clones only, minus some. The data show more than 50,000 clones, approximately 80% seen once. In this sample, this clone turned up a few times. Its target is not known. Time point described: week 11, during vaccination. Every vaccination contained 300 ug of the mutant IDH1 20-mer peptide and was paired with topical imiquimod. This CDR3 is 15 amino acids long. CDR1 and CDR2 from the germline V gene are SGHDT and YYEEEE. Trimming shortened V by 4 bases and J by 6 bases, and 18 bases separated the two germline ends. This TCR was recovered from a man over 45 with glioma. The chain carries TRBV5-6 and TRBJ2-3; possible D gene TRBD2, 5 bases. The specimen comprised PBMCs, sampled from a glioma patient whose treatment included an IDH1 peptide vaccine. This CDR3 is CASSAAGGRRDTQYF. The CDR3 DNA sequence: TGTGCCAGCAGCGCGGCAGGTGGGAGAAGGGATACGCAGTATTTT.